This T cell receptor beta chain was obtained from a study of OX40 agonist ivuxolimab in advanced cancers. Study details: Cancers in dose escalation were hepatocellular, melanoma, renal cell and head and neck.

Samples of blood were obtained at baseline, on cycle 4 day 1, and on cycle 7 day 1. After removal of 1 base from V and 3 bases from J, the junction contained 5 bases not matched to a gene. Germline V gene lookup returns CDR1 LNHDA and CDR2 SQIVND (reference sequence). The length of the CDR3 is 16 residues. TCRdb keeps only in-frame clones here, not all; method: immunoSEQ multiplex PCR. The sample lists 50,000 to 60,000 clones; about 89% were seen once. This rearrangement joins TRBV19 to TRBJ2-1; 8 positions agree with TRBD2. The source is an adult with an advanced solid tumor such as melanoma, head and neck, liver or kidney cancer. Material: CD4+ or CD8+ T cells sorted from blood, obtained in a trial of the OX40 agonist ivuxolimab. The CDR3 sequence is CASSIGSGTVYNEQFF. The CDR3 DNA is TGTGCCAGTAGTATAGGTAGCGGGACCGTCTACAATGAGCAGTTCTTC.